This T cell receptor (beta chain) was recorded in a study of shared clonotypes between healthy human individuals. Findings and limits, study-wide: Non-shared clonotypes had lower generation probabilities than those shared by all four donors. The study sampled only blood, and tissue repertoires likely differ.

Details on this clone: Its antigen is currently unknown.

Terminally differentiated effector memory CD45RA+ cells were left out of the naive CD8 fraction, which was CD45RO-negative and positively selected for CCR7. Germline CDR1 is SEHNR and CDR2 is FQNEAQ (reference sequence). V gave up 5 bases and J gave up 5 bases, with 18 bases separating them. This CDR3 is 15 amino acids long. The authors distributed each subset's genomic DNA evenly over several immunoSEQ plates. Under the authors' procedure: Filtering differed, since immunoSEQ gave only junction sequences and no quality scores. Repertoires were generated with immunoSEQ multiplex PCR, while TCRdb's copy carries only in-frame clones and drops some. The D gene and trimming were derived from the DNA, and the V and J assignments and clone size from that table. The sample holds about 2.1 million clones; roughly 91% are singletons and the top ten take approximately 1.7%.

The chain recombines TRBV7-9 with TRBJ2-5; either TRBD1 or TRBD2 may supply D (5 bases each). The sequencing sample was made of naive CD8+ T cells from PBMCs. The source is a young man in good health. Some clones in this sample may be carry-over from other donors' samples. In nucleotides, the CDR3 is TGTGCCAGCAGCCGGGTTTGGGGGATCGGGGAGACCCAGTACTTC. Its translation is CASSRVWGIGETQYF.